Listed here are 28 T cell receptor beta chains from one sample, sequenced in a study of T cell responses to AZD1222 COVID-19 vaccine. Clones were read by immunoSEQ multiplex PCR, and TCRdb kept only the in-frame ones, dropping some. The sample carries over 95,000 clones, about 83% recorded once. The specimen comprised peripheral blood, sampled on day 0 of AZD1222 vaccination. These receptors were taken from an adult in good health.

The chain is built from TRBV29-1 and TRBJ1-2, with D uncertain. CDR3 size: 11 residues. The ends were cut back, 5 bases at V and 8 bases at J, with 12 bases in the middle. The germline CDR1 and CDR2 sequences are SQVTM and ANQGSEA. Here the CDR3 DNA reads TGCAGCGTTATTAACCCCGGGGGCTACACCTTC. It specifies CSVINPGGYTF.

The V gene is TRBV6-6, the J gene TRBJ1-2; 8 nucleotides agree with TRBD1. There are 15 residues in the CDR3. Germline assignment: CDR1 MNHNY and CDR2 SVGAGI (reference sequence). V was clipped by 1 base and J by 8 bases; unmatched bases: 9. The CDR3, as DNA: TGTGCCAGCAGTTACTTATCCGGGACAGGCGTCGGCTACACCTTC. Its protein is CASSYLSGTGVGYTF.

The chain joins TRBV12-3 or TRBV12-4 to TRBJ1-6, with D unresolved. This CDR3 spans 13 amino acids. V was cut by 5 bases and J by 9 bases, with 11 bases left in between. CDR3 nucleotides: TGTGCCAGCAGTGCCCTCATAGGTTCACCCCTCCACTTT. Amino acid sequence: CASSALIGSPLHF.

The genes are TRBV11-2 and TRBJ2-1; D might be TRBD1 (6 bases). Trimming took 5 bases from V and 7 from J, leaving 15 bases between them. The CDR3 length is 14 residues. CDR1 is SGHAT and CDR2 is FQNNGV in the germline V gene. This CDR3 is CASSPRGQGNEQFF. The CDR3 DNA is TGTGCCAGCAGCCCCCGTGGGCAGGGGAATGAGCAGTTCTTC.

CDR3 protein: CASNPPGGNRDTQYF. CDR3 nucleotide sequence: TGTGCCAGCAATCCTCCAGGGGGGAATAGAGATACGCAGTATTTT. V is TRBV28 and J is TRBJ2-3, with D maybe TRBD1 (7 bases). Per the germline V gene, CDR1 is MDHEN and CDR2 is SYDVKM. The CDR3 length is 15 residues. Deletions cut 7 bases from V and 5 bases from J, with 19 bases between. Based on the CDR3 plus reference TRBV28 and TRBJ2-3, the full variable domain is DVKVTQSSRYLVKRTGEKVFLECVQDMDHENMFWYRQDPGLGLRLIYFSYDVKMKEKGDIPEGYSVSREKKERFSLILESASTNQTSMYLCASNPPGGNRDTQYFGPGTRLTVL.

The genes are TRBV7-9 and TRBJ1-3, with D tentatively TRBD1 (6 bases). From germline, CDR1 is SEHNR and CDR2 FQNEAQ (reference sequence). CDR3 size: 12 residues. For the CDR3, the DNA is TGTGCTTATGCAGGGGCTGGAAACACCATATATTTT. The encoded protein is CAYAGAGNTIYF. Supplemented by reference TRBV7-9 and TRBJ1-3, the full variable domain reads DTGVSQNPRHKITKRGQNVTFRCDPISEHNRLYWYRQTLGQGPEFLTYFQNEAQLEKSRLLSDRFSAERPKGSFSTLEIQRTEQGDSAMYLCAYAGAGNTIYFGEGSWLTVV.

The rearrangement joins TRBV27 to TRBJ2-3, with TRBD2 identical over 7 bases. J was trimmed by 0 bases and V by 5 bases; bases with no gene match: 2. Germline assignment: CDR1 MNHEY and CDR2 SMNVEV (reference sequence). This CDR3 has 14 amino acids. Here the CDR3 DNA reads TGTGCCAGCAGTCTGGGACTAAGCACAGATACGCAGTATTTT. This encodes CASSLGLSTDTQYF.

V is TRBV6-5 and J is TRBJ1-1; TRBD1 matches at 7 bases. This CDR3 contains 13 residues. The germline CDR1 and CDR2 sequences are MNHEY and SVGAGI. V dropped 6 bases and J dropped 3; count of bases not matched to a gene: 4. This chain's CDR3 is CASSWTGDTEAFF. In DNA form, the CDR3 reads TGTGCCAGCAGCTGGACAGGAGACACTGAAGCTTTCTTT.

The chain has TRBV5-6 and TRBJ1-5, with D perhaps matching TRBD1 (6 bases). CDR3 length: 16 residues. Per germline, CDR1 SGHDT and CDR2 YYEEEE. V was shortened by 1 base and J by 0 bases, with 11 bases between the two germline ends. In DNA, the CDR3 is TGTGCCAGCAGCTTGTGGGGGCGGTCTAGCAATCAGCCCCAGCATTTT. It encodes CASSLWGRSSNQPQHF. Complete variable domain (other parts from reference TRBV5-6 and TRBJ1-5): DAGVTQSPTHLIKTRGQQVTLRCSPKSGHDTVSWYQQALGQGPQFIFQYYEEEERQRGNFPDRFSGHQFPNYSSELNVNALLLGDSALYLCASSLWGRSSNQPQHFGDGTRLSIL.

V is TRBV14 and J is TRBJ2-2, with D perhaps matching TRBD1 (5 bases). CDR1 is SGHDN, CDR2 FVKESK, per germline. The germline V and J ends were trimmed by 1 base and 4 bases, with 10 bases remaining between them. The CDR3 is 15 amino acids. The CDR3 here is CASSQGGRFTGELFF. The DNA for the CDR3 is TGTGCCAGCAGCCAAGGGGGCAGGTTCACCGGGGAGCTGTTTTTT. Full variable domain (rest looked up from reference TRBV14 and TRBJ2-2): EAGVTQFPSHSVIEKGQTVTLRCDPISGHDNLYWYRRVMGKEIKFLLHFVKESKQDESGMPNNRFLAERTGGTYSTLKVQPAELEDSGVYFCASSQGGRFTGELFFGEGSRLTVL.

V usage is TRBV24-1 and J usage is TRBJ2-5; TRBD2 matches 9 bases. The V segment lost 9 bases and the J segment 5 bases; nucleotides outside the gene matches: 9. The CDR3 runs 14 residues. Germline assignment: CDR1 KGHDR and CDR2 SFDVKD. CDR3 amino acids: CATARPSGNETQYF. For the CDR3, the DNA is TGTGCCACCGCCCGACCTAGCGGGAACGAGACCCAGTACTTC.

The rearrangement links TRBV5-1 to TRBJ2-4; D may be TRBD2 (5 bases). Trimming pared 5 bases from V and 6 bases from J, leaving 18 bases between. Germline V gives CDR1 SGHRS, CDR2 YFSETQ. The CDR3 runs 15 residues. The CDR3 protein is CASRNTRGDRNIQYF. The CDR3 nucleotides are TGCGCCAGCAGAAATACTCGGGGAGATAGAAACATTCAGTACTTC.

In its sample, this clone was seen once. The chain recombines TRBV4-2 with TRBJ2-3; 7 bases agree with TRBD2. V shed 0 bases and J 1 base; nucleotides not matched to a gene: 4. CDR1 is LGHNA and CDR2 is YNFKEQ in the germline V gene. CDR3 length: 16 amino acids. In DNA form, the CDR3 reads TGTGCCAGCAGCCAAGAACCAGCGGGACGCACAGATACGCAGTATTTT. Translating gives CASSQEPAGRTDTQYF.

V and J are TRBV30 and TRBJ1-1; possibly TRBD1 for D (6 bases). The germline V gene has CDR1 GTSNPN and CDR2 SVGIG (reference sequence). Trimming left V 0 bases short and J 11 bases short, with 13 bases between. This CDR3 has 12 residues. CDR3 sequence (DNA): TGTGCCTGGAGTGTACGGGGGCCTTCCGCTTTCTTT. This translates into CAWSVRGPSAFF.

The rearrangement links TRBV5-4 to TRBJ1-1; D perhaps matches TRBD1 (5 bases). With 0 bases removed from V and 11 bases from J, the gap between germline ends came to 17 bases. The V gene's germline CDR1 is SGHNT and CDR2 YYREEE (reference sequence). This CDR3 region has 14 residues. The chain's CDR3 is CASSLERGAGIAFF. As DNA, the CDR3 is TGTGCCAGCAGCTTGGAACGGGGCGCTGGAATTGCTTTCTTT.

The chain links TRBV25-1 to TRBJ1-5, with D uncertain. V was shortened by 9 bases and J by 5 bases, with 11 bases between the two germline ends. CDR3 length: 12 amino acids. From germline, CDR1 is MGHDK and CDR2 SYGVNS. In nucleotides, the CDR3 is TGTGCCAGACGGCCGTTGCATCAGCCCCAGCATTTT. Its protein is CARRPLHQPQHF.

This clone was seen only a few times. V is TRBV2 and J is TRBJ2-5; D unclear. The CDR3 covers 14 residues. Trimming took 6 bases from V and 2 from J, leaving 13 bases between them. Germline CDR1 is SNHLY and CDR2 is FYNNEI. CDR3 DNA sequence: TGTGCCAGCAGCCAATCAACTTCACAAGAGACCCAGTACTTC. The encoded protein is CASSQSTSQETQYF.

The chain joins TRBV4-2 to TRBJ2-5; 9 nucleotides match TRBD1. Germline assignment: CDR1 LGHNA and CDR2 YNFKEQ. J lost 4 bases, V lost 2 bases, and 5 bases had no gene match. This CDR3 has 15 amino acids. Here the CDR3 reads CASSQPVDRGETQYF. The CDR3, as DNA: TGTGCCAGCAGCCAACCTGTGGACAGGGGAGAGACCCAGTACTTC.

DNA for the CDR3: TGCAGTGCTAAACCCATATACGAGCAGTACTTC. This encodes CSAKPIYEQYF. The V gene is TRBV20-1, the J gene TRBJ2-7; no clear D gene. There are 11 residues in the CDR3. CDR1 is DFQATT, CDR2 SNEGSKA, per germline (reference sequence). The V and J ends lost 4 bases and 4 bases respectively, with 8 bases between them.

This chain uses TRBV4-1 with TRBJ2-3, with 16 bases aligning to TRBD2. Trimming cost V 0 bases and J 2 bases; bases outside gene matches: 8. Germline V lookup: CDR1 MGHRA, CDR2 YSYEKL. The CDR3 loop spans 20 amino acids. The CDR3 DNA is TGCGCCAGCAGCCAAGAAGGGACTAGCGGGAGGGCCGGCTTCACAGATACGCAGTATTTT. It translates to CASSQEGTSGRAGFTDTQYF.

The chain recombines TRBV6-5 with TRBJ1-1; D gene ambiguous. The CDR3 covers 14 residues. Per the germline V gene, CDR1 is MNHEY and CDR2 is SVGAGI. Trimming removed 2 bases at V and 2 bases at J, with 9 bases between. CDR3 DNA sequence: TGTGCCAGCAGTTACCCAGAACTCAACACTGAAGCTTTCTTT. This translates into CASSYPELNTEAFF.

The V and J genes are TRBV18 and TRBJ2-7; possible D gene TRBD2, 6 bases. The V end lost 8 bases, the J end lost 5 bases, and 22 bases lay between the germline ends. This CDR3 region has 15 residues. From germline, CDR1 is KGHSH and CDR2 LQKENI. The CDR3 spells CASGRRDGGIDEQYF. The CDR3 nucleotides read TGTGCCAGCGGCCGCCGGGACGGGGGAATTGACGAGCAGTACTTC.

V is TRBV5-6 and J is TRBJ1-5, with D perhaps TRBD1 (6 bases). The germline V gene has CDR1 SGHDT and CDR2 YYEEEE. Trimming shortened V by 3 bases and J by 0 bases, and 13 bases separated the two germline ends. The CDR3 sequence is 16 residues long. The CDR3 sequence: CASSYGTSYSNQPQHF. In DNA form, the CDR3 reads TGTGCCAGCAGCTACGGGACATCGTATAGCAATCAGCCCCAGCATTTT.

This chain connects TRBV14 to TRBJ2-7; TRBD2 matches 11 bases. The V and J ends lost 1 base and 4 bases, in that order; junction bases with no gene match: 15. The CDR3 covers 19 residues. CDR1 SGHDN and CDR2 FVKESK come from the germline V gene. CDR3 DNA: TGTGCCAGCAGCCAAGCCGTTAGACTAGCGGGACTAGCGCGATACGAGCAGTACTTC. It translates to CASSQAVRLAGLARYEQYF.

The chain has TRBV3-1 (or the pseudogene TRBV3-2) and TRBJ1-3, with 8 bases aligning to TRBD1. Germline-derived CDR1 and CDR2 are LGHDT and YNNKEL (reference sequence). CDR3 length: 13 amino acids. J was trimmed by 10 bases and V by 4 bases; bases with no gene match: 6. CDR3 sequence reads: CASSLGQGPTIYF. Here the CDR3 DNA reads TGTGCCAGCAGCCTCGGACAGGGACCGACCATATATTTT.

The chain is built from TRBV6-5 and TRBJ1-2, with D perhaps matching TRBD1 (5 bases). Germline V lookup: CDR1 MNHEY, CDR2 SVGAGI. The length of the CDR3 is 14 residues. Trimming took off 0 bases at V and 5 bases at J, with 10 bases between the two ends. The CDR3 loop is CASSYSRDHYGYTF. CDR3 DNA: TGTGCCAGCAGTTACTCCCGGGACCATTATGGCTACACCTTC.

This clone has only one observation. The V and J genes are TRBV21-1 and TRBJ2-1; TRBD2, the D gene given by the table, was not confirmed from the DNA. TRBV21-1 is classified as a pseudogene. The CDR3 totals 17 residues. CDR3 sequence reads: CASSSGTSGSSYNEQFF. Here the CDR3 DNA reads TGTGCCAGCAGCAGCGGGACTAGCGGGAGCTCCTACAATGAGCAGTTCTTC.

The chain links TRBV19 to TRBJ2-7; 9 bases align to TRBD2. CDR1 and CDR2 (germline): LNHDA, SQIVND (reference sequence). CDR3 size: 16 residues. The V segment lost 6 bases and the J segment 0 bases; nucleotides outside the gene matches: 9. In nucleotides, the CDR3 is TGTGCCAGTAGCCAAGGACTAGCGTTGAGCTCCTACGAGCAGTACTTC. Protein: CASSQGLALSSYEQYF.